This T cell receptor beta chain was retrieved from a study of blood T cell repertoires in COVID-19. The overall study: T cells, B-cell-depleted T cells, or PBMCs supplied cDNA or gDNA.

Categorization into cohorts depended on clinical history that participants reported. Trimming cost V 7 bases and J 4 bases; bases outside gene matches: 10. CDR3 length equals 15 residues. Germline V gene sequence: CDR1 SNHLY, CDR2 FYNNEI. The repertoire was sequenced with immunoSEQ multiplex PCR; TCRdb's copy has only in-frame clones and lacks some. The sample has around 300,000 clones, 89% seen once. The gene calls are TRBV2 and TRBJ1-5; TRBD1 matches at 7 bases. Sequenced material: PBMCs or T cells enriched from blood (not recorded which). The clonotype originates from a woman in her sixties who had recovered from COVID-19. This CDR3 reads CASTLAQGINQPQHF. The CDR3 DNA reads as TGTGCCAGCACACTAGCACAGGGGATTAATCAGCCCCAGCATTTT. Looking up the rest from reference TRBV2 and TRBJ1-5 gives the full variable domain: EPEVTQTPSHQVTQMGQEVILRCVPISNHLYFYWYRQILGQKVEFLVSFYNNEISEKSEIFDDQFSVERPDGSNFTLKIRSTKLEDSAMYFCASTLAQGINQPQHFGDGTRLSIL.